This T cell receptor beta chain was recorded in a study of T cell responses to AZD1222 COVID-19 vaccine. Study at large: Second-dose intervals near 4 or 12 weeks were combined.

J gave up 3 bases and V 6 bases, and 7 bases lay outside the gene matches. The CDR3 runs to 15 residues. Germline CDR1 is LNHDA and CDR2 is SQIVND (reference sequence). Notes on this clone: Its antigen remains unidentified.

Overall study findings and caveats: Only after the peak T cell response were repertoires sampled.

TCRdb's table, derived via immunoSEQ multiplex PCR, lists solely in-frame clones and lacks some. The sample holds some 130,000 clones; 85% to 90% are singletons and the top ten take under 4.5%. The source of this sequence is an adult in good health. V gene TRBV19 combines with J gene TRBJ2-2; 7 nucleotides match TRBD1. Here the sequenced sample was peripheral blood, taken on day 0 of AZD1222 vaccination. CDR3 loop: CASRRQGADTGELFF. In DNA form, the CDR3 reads TGTGCCAGTAGACGACAGGGAGCGGACACCGGGGAGCTGTTTTTT.